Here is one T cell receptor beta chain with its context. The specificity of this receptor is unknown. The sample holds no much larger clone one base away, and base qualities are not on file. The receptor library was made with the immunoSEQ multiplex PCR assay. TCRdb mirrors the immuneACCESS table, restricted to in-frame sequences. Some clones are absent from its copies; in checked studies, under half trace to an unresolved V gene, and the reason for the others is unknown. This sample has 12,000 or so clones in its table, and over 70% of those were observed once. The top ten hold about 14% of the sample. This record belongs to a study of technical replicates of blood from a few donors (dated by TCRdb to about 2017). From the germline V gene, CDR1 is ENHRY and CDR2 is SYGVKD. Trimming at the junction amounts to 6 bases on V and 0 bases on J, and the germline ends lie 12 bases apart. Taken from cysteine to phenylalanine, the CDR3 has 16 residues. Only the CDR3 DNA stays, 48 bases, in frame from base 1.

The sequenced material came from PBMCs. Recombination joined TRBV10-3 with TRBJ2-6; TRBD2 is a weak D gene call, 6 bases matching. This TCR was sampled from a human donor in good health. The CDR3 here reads CAISPGLNSGANVLTF. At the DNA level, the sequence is TGTGCCATCAGCCCGGGACTGAACTCTGGGGCCAACGTCCTGACTTTC.